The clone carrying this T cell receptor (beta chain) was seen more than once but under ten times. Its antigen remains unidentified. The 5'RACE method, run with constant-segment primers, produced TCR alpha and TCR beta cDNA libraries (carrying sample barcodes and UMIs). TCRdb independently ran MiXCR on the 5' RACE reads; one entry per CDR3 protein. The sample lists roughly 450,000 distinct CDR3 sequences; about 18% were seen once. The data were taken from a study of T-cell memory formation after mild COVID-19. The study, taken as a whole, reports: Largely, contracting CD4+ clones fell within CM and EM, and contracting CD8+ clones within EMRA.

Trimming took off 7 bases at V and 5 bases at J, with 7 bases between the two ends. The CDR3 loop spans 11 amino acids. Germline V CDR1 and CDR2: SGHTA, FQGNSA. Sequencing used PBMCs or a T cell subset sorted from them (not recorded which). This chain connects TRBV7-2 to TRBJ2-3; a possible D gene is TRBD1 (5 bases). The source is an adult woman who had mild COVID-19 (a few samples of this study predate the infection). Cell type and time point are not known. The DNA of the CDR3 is TGTGCCAGCACCACAGGAGATACGCAGTATTTT. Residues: CASTTGDTQYF. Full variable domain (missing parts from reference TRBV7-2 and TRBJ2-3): GAGVSQSPSNKVTEKGKDVELRCDPISGHTALYWYRQSLGQGLEFLIYFQGNSAPDKSGLPSDRFSAERTGGSVSTLTIQRTQQEDSAVYLCASTTGDTQYFGPGTRLTVL.